This TCR beta chain was found in a study of T-cell memory formation after mild COVID-19. The ends were cut back, 3 bases at V and 7 bases at J, with 11 bases in the middle. The CDR3 length is 13 residues. Germline CDR1 and CDR2: SEHNR and FQNEAQ (reference sequence). TCRdb redid the calling of the 5' RACE reads with MiXCR, one entry per CDR3 protein. This repertoire shows over 150,000 distinct CDR3 sequences, less than 20% found once; its top ten account for 3.9%. Sample: PBMCs or a T cell subset sorted from them (not recorded which). The chain is built from TRBV7-9 and TRBJ2-3; no definite D call. This sequence was found in a man younger than 35 who had mild COVID-19 (a few samples of this study predate the infection). Cell type and time point are not known. CDR3 sequence: CASSLAPPYTQYF. In DNA form, the CDR3 reads TGTGCCAGCAGCTTGGCTCCCCCATATACGCAGTATTTT.